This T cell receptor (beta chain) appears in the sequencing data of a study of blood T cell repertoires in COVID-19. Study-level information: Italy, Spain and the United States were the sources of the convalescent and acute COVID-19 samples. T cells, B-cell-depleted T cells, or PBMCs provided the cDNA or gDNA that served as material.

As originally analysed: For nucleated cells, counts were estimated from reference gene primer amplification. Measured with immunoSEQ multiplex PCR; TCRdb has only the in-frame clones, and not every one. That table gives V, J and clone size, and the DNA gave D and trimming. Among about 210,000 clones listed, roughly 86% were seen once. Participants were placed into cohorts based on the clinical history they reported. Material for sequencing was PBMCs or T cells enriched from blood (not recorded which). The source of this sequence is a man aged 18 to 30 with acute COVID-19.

CDR3 protein: CASSQELRGTVKAFF. DNA for the CDR3: TGTGCCAGCAGCCAAGAATTGAGGGGGACAGTTAAAGCTTTCTTT. V is TRBV3-1 (or the pseudogene TRBV3-2) and J is TRBJ1-1; 7 bases align to TRBD1. The CDR3 consists of 15 residues. From germline, CDR1 is LGHDT and CDR2 YNNKEL (reference sequence). The trim removed 0 bases at V and 9 bases at J, leaving 10 bases unmatched.